This T cell receptor (beta chain) is from a study of monozygotic twins with inflammatory bowel disease. Across eight separate reactions for each sample, cDNA was made. UMIs bearing a 6-nucleotide sample barcode were added through template switching. With the 5' RACE reads reprocessed, TCRdb shows one record per CDR3 protein and no DNA. The specimen's table records roughly 150,000 distinct CDR3 sequences. Phlebotomy per donor yielded a single 2.5 ml blood sample. The germline CDR1 and CDR2 sequences are MNHEY and SMNVEV (reference sequence). The CDR3 loop spans 15 amino acids. The clonotype comes from a human donor with ulcerative colitis or Crohn's disease, or a healthy co-twin of an affected twin (not recorded which). This chain links TRBV27 with TRBJ2-7; TCRdb designates TRBD1, a call that cannot be tested without DNA. The specimen was blood. The CDR3 reads CASTLRAESSYEQYF.